Below, 15 T cell receptor beta chains from the same sample are listed, as sequenced in a study of cytomegalovirus exposure and HLA in healthy donors. PCR involved 60 Vbeta and 13 Jbeta primers. Sequencing used immunoSEQ multiplex PCR; TCRdb keeps in-frame clones, though not all of them. Of some 100,000 clones detected, around 73% appear once; the ten largest clones hold approximately 8.4%. Specimen: PBMCs. The receptors originated from a middle-aged man in good health and CMV-seronegative.

This sequence joins TRBV7-9 and TRBJ2-1, with 12 bases identical to TRBD2. Per germline, CDR1 SEHNR and CDR2 FQNEAQ (reference sequence). The ends lost 4 bases at V and 9 bases at J; junction bases unmatched: 10. The CDR3 is 16 amino acids. CDR3 DNA sequence: TGTGCCAGCAGCTCCCTAGCGGGGGGGTCTTTCGGTGAGCAGTTCTTC. Amino acids: CASSSLAGGSFGEQFF.

This chain links TRBV4-3 with TRBJ2-2, with D possibly matching TRBD2 (8 bases). V was cut by 4 bases and J by 3 bases, with 18 bases left in between. CDR3 length: 17 amino acids. CDR1 is LGHNA and CDR2 is YSLEER in the germline V gene. The CDR3 loop reads CASSPAGRGPDTGELFF. In DNA, the CDR3 is TGCGCCAGCAGCCCCGCCGGGAGGGGGCCGGACACCGGGGAGCTGTTTTTT.

The chain joins TRBV4-1 to TRBJ1-5, with no clear D. Trimming cost V 1 base and J 0 bases, with 22 bases left between them. This CDR3 comprises 20 residues. CDR1 and CDR2 (germline): MGHRA, YSYEKL. CDR3 sequence reads: CASSQAHPRSRDYSNQPQHF. As DNA, the CDR3 is TGCGCCAGCAGCCAAGCCCATCCCCGTTCCCGCGATTATAGCAATCAGCCCCAGCATTTT.

V and J are TRBV6-4 and TRBJ2-5, with D possibly being TRBD2 (7 bases). This CDR3 is 15 amino acids long. Trimming shortened V by 7 bases and J by 11 bases, and 26 bases separated the two germline ends. Germline-derived CDR1 and CDR2 are MRHNA and SNTAGT. The CDR3 protein is CASIETPRGAREQYF. In DNA, the CDR3 is TGTGCCAGCATCGAAACCCCTCGGGGGGCGCGGGAGCAGTACTTC.

CDR3 DNA sequence: TGCGCCAGCAGCTCAGGAGAGGGTTTTCCAAATTCACCCCTCCACTTT. Its translation is CASSSGEGFPNSPLHF. The chain combines TRBV5-1 with TRBJ1-6; D is ambiguous. The CDR3 is 16 amino acids. The germline CDR1 and CDR2 sequences are SGHRS and YFSETQ. Deletions cut 3 bases from V and 7 bases from J, with 17 bases between. Based on the CDR3 plus reference TRBV5-1 and TRBJ1-6, the full variable domain is KAGVTQTPRYLIKTRGQQVTLSCSPISGHRSVSWYQQTPGQGLQFLFEYFSETQRNKGNFPGRFSGRQFSNSRSEMNVSTLELGDSALYLCASSSGEGFPNSPLHFGNGTRLTVT.

The rearrangement uses TRBV6-7 and TRBJ2-3, with 7 bases that match TRBD2. TRBV6-7 is an ORF; its function is uncertain. J was trimmed by 1 base and V by 11 bases; bases with no gene match: 9. The CDR3 sequence is 14 residues long. CDR3 in amino acids: CAAGRGNRTDTQYF. CDR3 bases: TGTGCCGCTGGGCGGGGGAACCGCACAGATACGCAGTATTTT.

CDR3 residues: CASSGRQALSYNSPLHF. As DNA, the CDR3 is TGTGCCAGCAGCGGAAGACAGGCCCTCTCCTATAATTCACCCCTCCACTTT. This rearrangement joins TRBV13 to TRBJ1-6, with TRBD1 as a possible D gene (6 bases). The V gene's germline CDR1 is PRHDT and CDR2 FYEKMQ (reference sequence). V gave up 5 bases and J gave up 0 bases, with 14 bases separating them. The CDR3 is 17 amino acids.

The V and J genes are TRBV11-3 and TRBJ1-2; D is undetermined. The CDR3 totals 12 residues. Germline CDR1 is SGHNT and CDR2 is YENEEA. With 11 bases removed from V and 2 bases from J, the gap between germline ends came to 12 bases. The CDR3 DNA sequence: TGTGCCCGTGAGGAGGTGAACTATGGCTACACCTTC. This encodes CAREEVNYGYTF.

A few counts support this clone. The V call is TRBV5-1, the J call TRBJ1-1; D uncertain. Germline assignment: CDR1 SGHRS and CDR2 YFSETQ. Trimming removed 0 bases from V and 6 bases from J, with 9 bases in between. This CDR3 comprises 13 residues. The CDR3: CASSLDVRAEAFF. As DNA, the CDR3 is TGCGCCAGCAGCTTGGACGTTCGGGCTGAAGCTTTCTTT. The variable domain in full, completed from reference TRBV5-1 and TRBJ1-1, reads KAGVTQTPRYLIKTRGQQVTLSCSPISGHRSVSWYQQTPGQGLQFLFEYFSETQRNKGNFPGRFSGRQFSNSRSEMNVSTLELGDSALYLCASSLDVRAEAFFGQGTRLTVV.

This clone was seen only a few times. In DNA form, the CDR3 reads TGTGCCAGCAGGACAGGGGGCTTAGTTGGACCCCTCCACTTT. It is translated as CASRTGGLVGPLHF. The chain has TRBV6-5 and TRBJ1-6; TRBD1 aligns across 10 bases. The CDR3 contains 14 residues. The V and J ends lost 6 bases and 12 bases, in that order; junction bases with no gene match: 8. Germline assignment: CDR1 MNHEY and CDR2 SVGAGI.

The chain links TRBV4-2 to TRBJ1-1; D remains unclear. Germline CDR1 reads LGHNA; CDR2 reads YNFKEQ. The CDR3 extends over 14 amino acids. V was shortened by 2 bases and J by 6 bases, with 13 bases between the two germline ends. In DNA, the CDR3 is TGTGCCAGCAGCCAACCCTTGGTGAGTTCTGAAGCTTTCTTT. Protein sequence: CASSQPLVSSEAFF.

The chain links TRBV6-1 to TRBJ1-3; a possible D gene is TRBD1 (6 bases). The CDR3 contains 14 residues. The germline CDR1 and CDR2 sequences are MNHNS and SASEGT. V was cut by 1 base and J by 4 bases, with 8 bases left in between. CDR3 amino acids: CASSEVQGGNTIYF. CDR3 DNA: TGTGCCAGCAGTGAAGTGCAGGGGGGAAACACCATATATTTT.

The CDR3: CASSKLGAGGQETQYF. The CDR3 coding sequence is TGTGCCAGCAGTAAGCTAGGGGCAGGGGGTCAGGAGACCCAGTACTTC. The rearrangement uses TRBV7-9 and TRBJ2-5; 7 bases are shared with TRBD1. Per the germline V gene, CDR1 is SEHNR and CDR2 is FQNEAQ (reference sequence). V gave up 6 bases and J gave up 5 bases; unmatched junction bases: 15. The CDR3 loop spans 16 amino acids.

This chain links TRBV2 with TRBJ2-5; TRBD2 matches at 10 bases. The V gene's germline CDR1 is SNHLY and CDR2 FYNNEI. Germline trimming cut 6 bases from V and 7 bases from J; bases unmatched to any gene: 8. The CDR3 extends over 14 amino acids. The CDR3 coding sequence is TGTGCCAGCAGCGGTGGGACTAGCGACGGGACCCAGTACTTC. It encodes CASSGGTSDGTQYF.

The V gene is TRBV6-1, the J gene TRBJ2-7, with D possibly being TRBD1 (5 bases). The CDR3 extends over 13 amino acids. The germline CDR1 and CDR2 sequences are MNHNS and SASEGT. Trimming cost V 0 bases and J 3 bases, with 6 bases left between them. The CDR3 here is CASSEAGDYEQYF. The DNA of the CDR3 is TGTGCCAGCAGTGAAGCAGGGGACTACGAGCAGTACTTC.